The next 18 T cell receptor beta chains were all read from a single sample in a study of T-cell reconstitution after alpha-beta-depleted transplantation in children. The TCRbeta library incorporated unique molecular identifiers. Each CDR3 protein is one row after TCRdb ran MiXCR on the PCR reads. The repertoire includes approximately 400,000 distinct CDR3 sequences, 15% to 20% of them detected once, and approximately 28% sits in the top ten. Sequencing used PBMCs, mostly from graft donor cells, obtained 360 days after TCRalphabeta/CD19-depleted stem cell transplant. These receptors were taken from a boy younger than two who had a stem cell transplant for Wiskott-Aldrich syndrome, so the T cells may come from the graft donor.

This clonotype was recorded a few times. The gene calls are TRBV10-1 and TRBJ2-3; D gene uncertain. Germline CDR1 reads WNHNN; CDR2 reads SYGVQD (reference sequence). The CDR3 has 13 residues. Between the trimmed V and J ends, which lost 6 bases and 2 bases, there was a span of 9 bases. The DNA of the CDR3 is TGCGCCAGCAGCCCCTCCATCACAGATACGCAGTATTTT. It specifies CASSPSITDTQYF.

The chain links TRBV28 to TRBJ2-5; D gene ambiguous. Germline V gene sequence: CDR1 MDHEN, CDR2 SYDVKM. Deletions cut 10 bases from V and 8 bases from J, with 20 bases between. This CDR3 comprises 13 residues. The CDR3 region is CATCDVLKRTQYF. The CDR3 coding sequence is TGTGCCACCTGCGACGTCCTCAAAAGAACCCAGTACTTC.

The chain recombines TRBV20-1 with TRBJ2-1; 7 bases fit TRBD1. CDR1 is DFQATT, CDR2 SNEGSKA, per germline (reference sequence). V lost 8 bases, J lost 0 bases, and 13 bases stayed unmatched. The CDR3 loop spans 16 amino acids. The DNA for the CDR3 is TGCAGTACCGACAGGGATCGGTCCAGCTCCTACAATGAGCAGTTCTTC. It translates to CSTDRDRSSSYNEQFF.

This clonotype was seen repeatedly, ten times or more. J is TRBJ2-5 and V is TRBV7-6, with unresolved D. The CDR3 has 11 amino acids. Germline values: CDR1 SGHVS, CDR2 FNYEAQ. V was trimmed by 3 bases and J by 6 bases, leaving 5 bases between them. The chain's CDR3 is CASSLVKTQYF. In DNA form, the CDR3 reads TGTGCCAGCAGCTTGGTTAAGACCCAGTACTTC. The full variable domain, its missing parts supplied by reference TRBV7-6 and TRBJ2-5, is GAGVSQSPRYKVTKRGQDVALRCDPISGHVSLYWYRQALGQGPEFLTYFNYEAQQDKSGLPNDRFSAERPEGSISTLTIQRTEQRDSAMYRCASSLVKTQYFGPGTRLLVL.

The V and J genes are TRBV4-3 and TRBJ2-1; the match to TRBD2 covers 7 bases. The CDR3 extends over 19 amino acids. The germline V gene has CDR1 LGHNA and CDR2 YSLEER. V was clipped by 4 bases and J by 0 bases; unmatched bases: 15. This CDR3 reads CASSPSLRGRESSYNEQFF. The CDR3 bases are TGCGCCAGCAGCCCTTCCCTACGAGGGAGGGAAAGCTCCTACAATGAGCAGTTCTTC.

This clonotype was observed a few times. V usage is TRBV5-1 and J usage is TRBJ2-7; 12 nucleotides match TRBD1. V shed 0 bases and J 2 bases; nucleotides not matched to a gene: 9. The CDR3 consists of 18 residues. The V gene's germline CDR1 is SGHRS and CDR2 YFSETQ. The CDR3 is CASSLAPGTGGATYEQYF. CDR3 nucleotides: TGCGCCAGCAGCTTGGCACCCGGGACAGGGGGCGCAACCTACGAGCAGTACTTC.

This clonotype occurred many times. The CDR3 DNA follows: TGTGCCAGCAGTATCCCTAGCGATTACACCGGGGAGCTGTTTTTT. This codes for CASSIPSDYTGELFF. The chain recombines TRBV12-3 or TRBV12-4 with TRBJ2-2; a possible D gene is TRBD2 (6 bases). V was trimmed by 5 bases and J by 3 bases, leaving 13 bases between them. The CDR3 spans 15 residues.

This clonotype was seen only a few times. The CDR3: CASSPTRAGGGNIQYF. The CDR3 DNA reads as TGTGCCAGCAGTCCCACCAGAGCAGGTGGGGGAAACATTCAGTACTTC. The V and J genes are TRBV28 and TRBJ2-4, with D perhaps being TRBD1 or TRBD2 (5 bases each). Germline lookup yields CDR1 MDHEN and CDR2 SYDVKM. The ends were cut back, 5 bases at V and 6 bases at J, with 20 bases in the middle. This CDR3 region has 16 residues.

The chain recombines TRBV20-1 with TRBJ2-7; 14 nucleotides match TRBD2. The CDR3 totals 15 residues. Germline-derived CDR1 and CDR2 are DFQATT and SNEGSKA (reference sequence). V was pared by 1 base and J by 5 bases, with 4 bases of the junction left unmatched. CDR3 residues: CSARVRTSGRNEQYF. In DNA, the CDR3 is TGCAGTGCTAGAGTCCGGACTAGCGGGAGGAACGAGCAGTACTTC.

J is TRBJ1-3 and V is TRBV13; tentatively, D is TRBD1 (5 bases). This CDR3 spans 16 amino acids. Per the germline V gene, CDR1 is PRHDT and CDR2 is FYEKMQ (reference sequence). Trimming shortened V by 4 bases and J by 0 bases, and 13 bases separated the two germline ends. CDR3 amino acids: CASSSWGGFSGNTIYF. The CDR3 DNA follows: TGTGCCAGCAGCTCTTGGGGCGGATTCTCTGGAAACACCATATATTTT.

A few counts support this clonotype. The chain links TRBV6-6 to TRBJ1-2; a weak D match, TRBD1 (5 bases). V shed 0 bases and J shed 8 bases, with 22 bases lying between them. The CDR3 totals 17 residues. Per germline, CDR1 MNHNY and CDR2 SVGAGI (reference sequence). Here the CDR3 DNA reads TGTGCCAGCAGTTACTCCCCATTACAGGCCGCGGTATTGGGCTACACCTTC. It specifies CASSYSPLQAAVLGYTF.

The chain uses TRBV7-9 and TRBJ2-1, with TRBD2 identical over 8 bases. This CDR3 comprises 15 residues. Trimming removed 5 bases from V and 0 bases from J; junction bases left unmatched: 3. Germline V gene sequence: CDR1 SEHNR, CDR2 FQNEAQ (reference sequence). Here the CDR3 DNA reads TGTGCCAGCAGCGATAGCGGGGTCTCCTACAATGAGCAGTTCTTC. This encodes CASSDSGVSYNEQFF. Using reference TRBV7-9 and TRBJ2-1 for the parts outside the CDR3, the full variable domain is DTGVSQNPRHKITKRGQNVTFRCDPISEHNRLYWYRQTLGQGPEFLTYFQNEAQLEKSRLLSDRFSAERPKGSFSTLEIQRTEQGDSAMYLCASSDSGVSYNEQFFGPGTRLTVL.

V usage is TRBV29-1 and J usage is TRBJ2-5; D uncertain. Germline V CDR1 and CDR2: SQVTM, ANQGSEA. The V and J ends lost 6 bases and 4 bases respectively, with 9 bases between them. The CDR3 has 11 residues. The CDR3 sequence is CSVPWRETQYF. The CDR3 DNA follows: TGCAGCGTCCCATGGAGAGAGACCCAGTACTTC.

The chain uses TRBV10-3 and TRBJ2-4; D remains ambiguous. The V end was cut by 3 bases, the J end by 0 bases, with 12 bases between. CDR1 and CDR2 from the germline V gene are ENHRY and SYGVKD. The CDR3 contains 16 residues. CDR3 sequence (DNA): TGTGCCATCAGTGATAGGAACAGCCTAGCCAAAAACATTCAGTACTTC. Amino acids: CAISDRNSLAKNIQYF.

This clonotype was picked up a small number of times. Just one base apart from a much larger clone, this may be a read error. The chain has TRBV7-9 and TRBJ1-1, with D perhaps TRBD1 (5 bases). Germline-derived CDR1 and CDR2 are SEHNR and FQNEAQ (reference sequence). The germline V and J ends were trimmed by 3 bases and 1 base, with 6 bases remaining between them. This CDR3 has 13 residues. In DNA form, the CDR3 reads TGTGCCAGCAGCTTGACAGAGAACACTGAAGCTTTCTTT. Translation gives CASSLTENTEAFF.

This chain uses TRBV20-1 with TRBJ1-2; possible D gene TRBD1, 6 bases. Per the germline V gene, CDR1 is DFQATT and CDR2 is SNEGSKA (reference sequence). The CDR3 spans 14 residues. V was cut by 6 bases and J by 4 bases, with 18 bases left in between. CDR3 DNA: TGCAGTGCCCCAGGCCCCGACAGGCTCTATGGCTACACCTTC. Translation gives CSAPGPDRLYGYTF.

The chain is built from TRBV10-3 and TRBJ2-7, with D possibly being TRBD1 or TRBD2 (5 bases each). Germline CDR1 reads ENHRY; CDR2 reads SYGVKD. Trimming cost V 7 bases and J 0 bases, with 10 bases left between them. CDR3 size: 13 residues. CDR3 in DNA: TGTGCCATCAATAGGGACCCCTCCTACGAGCAGTACTTC. As protein: CAINRDPSYEQYF.

J is TRBJ2-3 and V is TRBV24-1; no clear D gene. The CDR3 runs 16 residues. Germline assignment: CDR1 KGHDR and CDR2 SFDVKD. Trimming removed 5 bases at V and 2 bases at J, with 16 bases between. The CDR3 sequence: CATSGDGRRYTDTQYF. CDR3 sequence (DNA): TGTGCCACCAGTGGCGACGGGCGAAGGTACACAGATACGCAGTATTTT.